This T cell receptor beta chain was recovered during a study of cytomegalovirus exposure and HLA in healthy donors. General study points: Later, an analysis found that TCR clusters from the first cohort tended to co-occur in the roughly 130 validation repertoires.

This table comes from immunoSEQ multiplex PCR, and its TCRdb copy is limited to in-frame clones, with some not included. The repertoire holds fewer than 150,000 clones, with approximately 86% as singletons. Concerning this clone: Its antigen is not known.

Sequences were obtained from PBMCs. This receptor was identified in a young man in good health and CMV-seropositive.

The CDR3 DNA reads TGTGCCTCCGTAGGCAGGCCCTACGAGCAGTACTTC. Translation gives CASVGRPYEQYF. This chain links TRBV27 with TRBJ2-7; D is undetermined. CDR3 size: 12 residues. Germline CDR1 reads MNHEY; CDR2 reads SMNVEV (reference sequence). V gave up 11 bases and J gave up 2 bases, with 13 bases separating them.